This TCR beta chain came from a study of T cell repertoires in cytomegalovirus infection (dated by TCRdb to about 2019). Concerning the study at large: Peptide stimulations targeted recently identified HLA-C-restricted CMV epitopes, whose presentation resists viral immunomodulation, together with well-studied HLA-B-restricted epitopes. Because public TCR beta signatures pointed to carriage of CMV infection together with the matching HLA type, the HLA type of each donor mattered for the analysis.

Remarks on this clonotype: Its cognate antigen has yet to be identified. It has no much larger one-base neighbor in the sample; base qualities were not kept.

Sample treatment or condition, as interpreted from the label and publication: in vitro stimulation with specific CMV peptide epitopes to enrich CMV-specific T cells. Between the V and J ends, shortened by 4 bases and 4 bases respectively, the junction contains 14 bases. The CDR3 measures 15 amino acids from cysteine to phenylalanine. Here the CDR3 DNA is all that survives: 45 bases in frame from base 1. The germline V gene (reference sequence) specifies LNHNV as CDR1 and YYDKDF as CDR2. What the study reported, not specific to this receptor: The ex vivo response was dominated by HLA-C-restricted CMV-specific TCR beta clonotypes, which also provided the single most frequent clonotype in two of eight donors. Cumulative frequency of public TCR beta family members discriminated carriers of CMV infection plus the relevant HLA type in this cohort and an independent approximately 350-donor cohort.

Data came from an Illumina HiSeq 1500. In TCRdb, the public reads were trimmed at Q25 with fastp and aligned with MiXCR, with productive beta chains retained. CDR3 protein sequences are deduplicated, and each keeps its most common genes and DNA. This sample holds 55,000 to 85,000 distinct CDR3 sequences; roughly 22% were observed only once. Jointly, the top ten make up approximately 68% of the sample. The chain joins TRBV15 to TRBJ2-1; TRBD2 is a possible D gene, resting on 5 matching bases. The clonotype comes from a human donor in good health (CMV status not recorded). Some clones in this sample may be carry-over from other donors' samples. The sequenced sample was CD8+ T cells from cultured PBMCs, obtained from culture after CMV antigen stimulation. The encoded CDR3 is CATSIGLALYNEQFF. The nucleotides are TGTGCCACCAGCATCGGTCTAGCACTTTACAATGAGCAGTTCTTC.